What follows are 22 T cell receptor beta chains derived from one specimen sequenced in a study of blood T cell repertoires in COVID-19 (dated by TCRdb to the early 2020s). Library prep was done by the immunoSEQ multiplex PCR assay. The clones in this table, taken by TCRdb from immuneACCESS, are in-frame only. Not every clone is retained; where verified, under half of the shortfall comes from an unresolved V gene, and the cause of the rest is unknown. The sample profile shows under 60,000 clones; roughly 85% of them were found once. The ten largest account for 10% of the sample. The sample consisted of peripheral blood. The receptors originated from a human donor in a cohort sampled during active COVID-19.

V is TRBV23-1 and J is TRBJ1-3, with D perhaps TRBD1 (5 bases). TRBV23-1 is assigned to the ORF class and has an uncertain function. With 6 bases removed from V and 3 bases from J, the gap between germline ends came to 12 bases. The length of the CDR3 is 14 residues. The CDR3 bases are TGCGCCAGCAGCCCCGGGACTCGTGGAAACACCATATATTTT. It specifies CASSPGTRGNTIYF.

V usage is TRBV28 and J usage is TRBJ1-4; TRBD1 is a possible D gene (6 bases). V was clipped by 2 bases and J by 5 bases, with 9 bases between them. CDR3 length: 14 amino acids. Germline V gene data show CDR1 as MDHEN and CDR2 as SYDVKM. DNA for the CDR3: TGTGCCAGCAGTTTAGGGGGCAGAAATGAAAAACTGTTTTTT. Translated, it gives CASSLGGRNEKLFF.

Only one count was recorded for this clone. The rearrangement joins TRBV10-3 to TRBJ2-2, with 11 nucleotides matching TRBD2. From germline, CDR1 is ENHRY and CDR2 SYGVKD. This CDR3 contains 17 residues. Trimming took 4 bases from V and 5 from J; bases not matched to a gene: 9. The CDR3 nucleotides are TGTGCCATCAGTGGTGATAGCGGGAGGGCCAGAACCGGGGAGCTGTTTTTT. This gives the protein CAISGDSGRARTGELFF.

Of note for this clone: The same CDR3 also results from other DNA sequences found in this sample. The chain joins TRBV28 to TRBJ2-6, with D maybe TRBD2 (5 bases). CDR3 length: 15 amino acids. Deletions cut 2 bases from V and 1 base from J, with 6 bases between. The germline V gene encodes CDR1 MDHEN and CDR2 SYDVKM. CDR3 loop: CASSLPGSGANVLTF. CDR3 nucleotides: TGTGCCAGCAGTTTACCGGGGTCTGGGGCCAACGTCCTGACTTTC. Combining the CDR3 with reference TRBV28 and TRBJ2-6 gives the whole variable domain DVKVTQSSRYLVKRTGEKVFLECVQDMDHENMFWYRQDPGLGLRLIYFSYDVKMKEKGDIPEGYSVSREKKERFSLILESASTNQTSMYLCASSLPGSGANVLTFGAGSRLTVL.

This sequence joins TRBV28 and TRBJ2-7, with D tentatively TRBD1 (6 bases). Germline V CDR1 and CDR2: MDHEN, SYDVKM. The length of the CDR3 is 15 residues. V was cut by 6 bases and J by 6 bases, with 21 bases left in between. The CDR3 loop reads CASRGRGDTSREQYF. CDR3 DNA: TGTGCCAGCAGGGGCCGTGGGGACACGTCGCGCGAGCAGTACTTC.

The rearrangement links TRBV28 to TRBJ2-7, with 8 bases matching TRBD2. Germline V gene lookup returns CDR1 MDHEN and CDR2 SYDVKM. V was clipped by 2 bases and J by 2 bases; unmatched bases: 5. There are 15 residues in the CDR3. In DNA, the CDR3 is TGTGCCAGCAGTTTAACTAGCGGTATGCCCTACGAGCAGTACTTC. Protein: CASSLTSGMPYEQYF.

The J gene is TRBJ2-3, the V gene TRBV4-1; the match to TRBD2 covers 8 bases. The germline V gene encodes CDR1 MGHRA and CDR2 YSYEKL. CDR3 length: 16 amino acids. V trimming: 4 bases; J trimming: 6 bases; junction bases outside the gene matches: 12. CDR3 nucleotides: TGCGCCAGCAGCCCCAGGGGACTAGGACAAGAGGATACGCAGTATTTT. Protein product: CASSPRGLGQEDTQYF.

The chain is built from TRBV10-3 and TRBJ1-2; D not certain. Trimming shortened V by 4 bases and J by 7 bases, and 16 bases separated the two germline ends. The CDR3 length is 14 residues. The germline V gene encodes CDR1 ENHRY and CDR2 SYGVKD. CDR3 amino acids: CAISVSPAGSGYTF. The CDR3 DNA reads as TGTGCCATCAGTGTCTCACCGGCGGGAAGTGGCTACACCTTC.

The chain recombines TRBV9 with TRBJ1-1; 9 bases fit TRBD1. Germline CDR1 reads SGDLS; CDR2 reads YYNGEE. This CDR3 is 15 amino acids long. Trimming took 4 bases from V and 1 from J; bases not matched to a gene: 5. The CDR3 sequence: CASSPRDRENTEAFF. The CDR3 region has the DNA TGTGCCAGCAGCCCCCGGGACAGGGAGAACACTGAAGCTTTCTTT.

This CDR3 is CASSLAQGTYEQYF. As DNA, the CDR3 is TGTGCCAGCAGCTTAGCACAGGGAACCTACGAGCAGTACTTC. The J gene is TRBJ2-7, the V gene TRBV11-2, with D maybe TRBD1 (6 bases). Trimming cost V 1 base and J 2 bases, with 9 bases left between them. This CDR3 spans 14 amino acids. CDR1 SGHAT and CDR2 FQNNGV come from the germline V gene.

V is TRBV5-1 and J is TRBJ2-7; 8 positions match TRBD1. The CDR3 totals 15 residues. J was trimmed by 4 bases and V by 0 bases; bases with no gene match: 6. Germline loops: CDR1 SGHRS, CDR2 YFSETQ. This CDR3 is CASSLATGASYEQYF. CDR3 nucleotide sequence: TGCGCCAGCAGCTTGGCGACAGGGGCGTCGTACGAGCAGTACTTC.

The gene calls are TRBV28 and TRBJ1-2; possible D gene TRBD1, 6 bases. Trimming removed 5 bases from V and 6 bases from J, with 19 bases in between. CDR3 length: 15 residues. CDR1 MDHEN and CDR2 SYDVKM come from the germline V gene. Here the CDR3 reads CASSPPLQGPDGYTF. The CDR3 region has the DNA TGTGCCAGCAGTCCTCCTTTACAGGGCCCTGATGGCTACACCTTC.

This rearrangement joins TRBV27 to TRBJ1-2; a possible D gene is TRBD1 (6 bases). Germline CDR1 MNHEY, CDR2 SMNVEV (reference sequence). There are 16 residues in the CDR3. Trimming pared 8 bases from V and 1 base from J, leaving 20 bases between. CDR3 sequence (DNA): TGTGCCAGCTCGGGGACAAGGCCCCCCTTTAACTATGGCTACACCTTC. Amino acid sequence: CASSGTRPPFNYGYTF.

CDR3 nucleotides: TGTGCCAGCAGCTTAGTGCACAGCTCCTACAATGAGCAGTTCTTC. It encodes CASSLVHSSYNEQFF. The rearrangement uses TRBV7-6 and TRBJ2-1; D uncertain. Per the germline V gene, CDR1 is SGHVS and CDR2 is FNYEAQ. V lost 1 base, J lost 0 bases, and 7 bases lay in between. This CDR3 is 15 amino acids long. Full variable domain (outside the CDR3, taken from reference TRBV7-6 and TRBJ2-1): GAGVSQSPRYKVTKRGQDVALRCDPISGHVSLYWYRQALGQGPEFLTYFNYEAQQDKSGLPNDRFSAERPEGSISTLTIQRTEQRDSAMYRCASSLVHSSYNEQFFGPGTRLTVL.

The chain carries TRBV28 and TRBJ1-1, with a weak D call TRBD1 (5 bases). Germline assignment: CDR1 MDHEN and CDR2 SYDVKM. The CDR3 sequence is 12 residues long. With 5 bases removed from V and 8 bases from J, the gap between germline ends came to 12 bases. CDR3 in DNA: TGTGCCAGCAGTGGCGGGACCCTAGAAGCTTTCTTT. It yields the protein CASSGGTLEAFF. The whole variable domain, remainder taken from reference TRBV28 and TRBJ1-1, is DVKVTQSSRYLVKRTGEKVFLECVQDMDHENMFWYRQDPGLGLRLIYFSYDVKMKEKGDIPEGYSVSREKKERFSLILESASTNQTSMYLCASSGGTLEAFFGQGTRLTVV.

CDR3: CASRYRQDPNTEAFF. CDR3 bases: TGTGCCAGCCGATACCGCCAGGATCCGAACACTGAAGCTTTCTTT. The V gene is TRBV6-4, the J gene TRBJ1-1; D unclear. Per the germline V gene, CDR1 is MRHNA and CDR2 is SNTAGT. Deletions cut 8 bases from V and 1 base from J, with 17 bases between. CDR3 length: 15 residues.

V and J are TRBV2 and TRBJ2-7, with 7 bases matching TRBD1. Unmatched junction bases numbered 7, after V lost 11 bases and J lost 3 bases. The CDR3 is 12 amino acids. CDR1 is SNHLY, CDR2 FYNNEI, per germline. DNA for the CDR3: TGTGCCGGGATCCGACAGGGCTACGAGCAGTACTTC. As protein: CAGIRQGYEQYF.

The chain employs TRBV18 and TRBJ2-2, with TRBD2 matching 9 bases. Germline loops: CDR1 KGHSH, CDR2 LQKENI. The CDR3 totals 15 residues. V was clipped by 6 bases and J by 5 bases; unmatched bases: 7. Written as DNA, the CDR3 is TGTGCCAGCTCGCGAGGAAGCGGGAGGACCGGGGAGCTGTTTTTT. Protein sequence: CASSRGSGRTGELFF. Supplemented by reference TRBV18 and TRBJ2-2, the full variable domain reads NAGVMQNPRHLVRRRGQEARLRCSPMKGHSHVYWYRQLPEEGLKFMVYLQKENIIDESGMPKERFSAEFPKEGPSILRIQQVVRGDSAAYFCASSRGSGRTGELFFGEGSRLTVL.

The V call is TRBV7-9, the J call TRBJ2-2; the match to TRBD1 covers 9 bases. With 3 bases clipped from V and 5 bases from J, the junction kept 7 bases outside the gene matches. The CDR3 has 16 residues. Germline V gene data show CDR1 as SEHNR and CDR2 as FQNEAQ (reference sequence). DNA for the CDR3: TGTGCCAGCAGCTTGGGAGGGACAGGGCGTACCGGGGAGCTGTTTTTT. Translating it yields CASSLGGTGRTGELFF.

The V call is TRBV5-1, the J call TRBJ2-6; 9 positions match TRBD1. In germline, CDR1 is SGHRS, CDR2 YFSETQ. The length of the CDR3 is 18 residues. Unmatched junction bases numbered 5, after V lost 1 base and J lost 0 bases. The CDR3 DNA sequence: TGCGCCAGCAGCTTGTCCGGGACAGGGAACTCTGGGGCCAACGTCCTGACTTTC. Its translation is CASSLSGTGNSGANVLTF.

This clone was counted once. The rearrangement uses TRBV3-1 (or the pseudogene TRBV3-2) and TRBJ2-7; D unresolved. CDR1 LGHDT and CDR2 YNNKEL come from the germline V gene (reference sequence). V lost 3 bases and J lost 2, with 5 bases in between. CDR3 length: 12 residues. In nucleotides, the CDR3 is TGTGCCAGCAGCCAGAGTACCTACGAGCAGTACTTC. Residues: CASSQSTYEQYF.

The gene calls are TRBV28 and TRBJ1-4, with TRBD1 as a possible D gene (5 bases). Trimming pared 5 bases from V and 4 bases from J, leaving 20 bases between. This CDR3 is 17 amino acids long. Germline CDR1 is MDHEN and CDR2 is SYDVKM. Here the CDR3 reads CASSPPGRIRGNEKLFF. For the CDR3, the DNA is TGTGCCAGCAGTCCCCCAGGGAGGATTCGCGGTAATGAAAAACTGTTTTTT.